This T cell receptor (beta chain) was identified in a study of regulatory T cells in long-lasting Graves disease. This clonotype was counted at least ten times. Its target is not known. Study-wide points: Persistent cases of Graves' showed reduced TCR diversity relative to newly diagnosed patients.

Time point specified: newly diagnosed GD, antithyroid drugs for less than 3 months. PBMC RNA was the source of the TCR library. Library construction for TCR beta used iRepertoire HTBI primers and Arm-PCR of CDR3 regions. TCRdb reprocessed the multiplex PCR reads with MiXCR, giving one entry per CDR3 protein. The sample carries 350,000 to 550,000 distinct CDR3 sequences, 15% to 20% recorded once. The CDR3 runs 16 residues. Trimming pared 2 bases from V and 2 bases from J, leaving 13 bases between. Germline V gene sequence: CDR1 KGHDR, CDR2 SFDVKD. A further study also used this sample, focusing on T cells in Graves' hyperthyroidism and ophthalmopathy. From that report: During a first-round RT-PCR of the TCR CDR3, the HTBI primer set was used.

The rearrangement joins TRBV24-1 to TRBJ2-3, with a tentative D call TRBD2 (5 bases). The source of this sequence is a young woman with Graves disease. The sample in question was peripheral blood mononuclear cells (PBMCs), obtained at new diagnosis, from a patient treated with antithyroid drugs. The CDR3 protein is CATSDYLAGSTDTQYF. The CDR3 region has the DNA TGTGCCACCAGTGATTATTTGGCGGGCTCCACAGATACGCAGTATTTT.